The 26 T cell receptor beta chains below all came from one sample that was sequenced in a study of cytomegalovirus exposure and HLA in healthy donors. The repertoire was sequenced with immunoSEQ multiplex PCR; TCRdb's copy has only in-frame clones and lacks some. The table lists about 160,000 clones, approximately 86% of them singletons. The sequencing input was PBMCs. The receptor set was obtained from a woman under 30 in good health and CMV-seronegative.

With regard to this clone: Other DNA sequences in this sample translate to the same CDR3. The rearrangement joins TRBV5-1 to TRBJ2-1; TRBD1 matches at 8 bases. J was trimmed by 7 bases and V by 0 bases; bases with no gene match: 0. Germline values: CDR1 SGHRS, CDR2 YFSETQ. The CDR3 has 13 residues. CDR3 region: CASSLDRGNEQFF. DNA of the CDR3: TGCGCCAGCAGCTTGGACAGGGGGAATGAGCAGTTCTTC.

The chain's CDR3 is CASSPGGYNEQFF. CDR3 DNA sequence: TGCGCCAGCAGCCCCGGGGGTTACAATGAGCAGTTCTTC. The V call is TRBV4-3, the J call TRBJ2-1; maybe TRBD2 (6 bases). There are 13 residues in the CDR3. CDR1 LGHNA and CDR2 YSLEER come from the germline V gene. The germline V and J ends were trimmed by 4 bases and 4 bases, with 8 bases remaining between them.

This chain connects TRBV18 to TRBJ1-1; possibly TRBD1 for D (5 bases). Looked up from germline, CDR1 is KGHSH and CDR2 is LQKENI. This CDR3 is 14 amino acids long. Trimming took 8 bases from V and 2 from J, leaving 15 bases between them. CDR3 sequence reads: CASEPRGDNTEAFF. DNA for the CDR3: TGTGCCAGCGAGCCACGGGGGGACAACACTGAAGCTTTCTTT.

The chain employs TRBV2 and TRBJ1-2; no definite D call. The CDR3 is made up of 15 amino acids. Trimming cost V 1 base and J 3 bases, with 12 bases left between them. CDR1 is SNHLY and CDR2 is FYNNEI in the germline V gene. The CDR3 DNA reads as TGTGCCAGCAGTGAAGATCCAGCGTTCCACTATGGCTACACCTTC. Its protein is CASSEDPAFHYGYTF.

This clone has a single count. The chain has TRBV19 and TRBJ2-2; D is unresolved. Deletions cut 7 bases from V and 6 bases from J, with 18 bases between. The CDR3 is 15 residues long. Germline-derived CDR1 and CDR2 are LNHDA and SQIVND (reference sequence). CDR3 in amino acids: CASTPRWPLPGELFF. CDR3 nucleotides: TGTGCCAGTACCCCGCGGTGGCCCCTACCCGGGGAGCTGTTTTTT.

V is TRBV27 and J is TRBJ1-5; possibly TRBD1 for D (5 bases). Germline CDR1 MNHEY, CDR2 SMNVEV (reference sequence). The V gene lost 3 bases and the J gene lost 4 bases, with 13 bases spanning the gap. This CDR3 contains 15 residues. The CDR3: CASSFNWTPNQPQHF. DNA of the CDR3: TGTGCCAGCAGTTTTAATTGGACACCTAATCAGCCCCAGCATTTT.

The chain's CDR3 is CASSIVPGSGTEAFF. Written as DNA, the CDR3 is TGTGCCAGTAGTATAGTGCCCGGAAGCGGGACTGAAGCTTTCTTT. The chain couples TRBV19 to TRBJ1-1, with D uncertain. V was trimmed by 1 base and J by 5 bases, leaving 14 bases between them. Germline CDR1 reads LNHDA; CDR2 reads SQIVND (reference sequence). CDR3 length: 15 residues.

V usage is TRBV10-3 and J usage is TRBJ2-5, with 7 nucleotides matching TRBD2. The CDR3 is 16 residues long. V lost 6 bases to trimming and J lost 2 bases; unmatched junction nucleotides: 12. Germline V gives CDR1 ENHRY, CDR2 SYGVKD. CDR3 in DNA: TGTGCCATCAGCTCCTTGGGGACTAACAATCAAGAGACCCAGTACTTC. Translation: CAISSLGTNNQETQYF.

This sequence joins TRBV6-5 and TRBJ1-1; D not resolved. This CDR3 region has 15 residues. Looked up from germline, CDR1 is MNHEY and CDR2 is SVGAGI. The V end lost 0 bases, the J end lost 0 bases, and 8 bases lay between the germline ends. The CDR3 loop reads CASSYSPGMNTEAFF. DNA of the CDR3: TGTGCCAGCAGTTACTCGCCAGGAATGAACACTGAAGCTTTCTTT.

The rearrangement joins TRBV27 to TRBJ2-7; D remains ambiguous. V was cut by 3 bases and J by 6 bases, with 12 bases left in between. This CDR3 region has 13 residues. The germline V gene has CDR1 MNHEY and CDR2 SMNVEV (reference sequence). In DNA, the CDR3 is TGTGCCAGCAGTTTTGGCCTTCGAGGCGAGCAGTACTTC. It translates to CASSFGLRGEQYF.

A single count supports this clone. The same CDR3 is also encoded by other DNA sequences in this sample. The genes are TRBV9 and TRBJ2-7; D is possibly TRBD2 (5 bases). V lost 0 bases and J 0 bases, leaving 7 bases between the germline ends. Germline V gene sequence: CDR1 SGDLS, CDR2 YYNGEE. The length of the CDR3 is 14 residues. DNA for the CDR3: TGTGCCAGCAGCGTAGGAGGGAGCTCCTACGAGCAGTACTTC. This encodes CASSVGGSSYEQYF.

This chain connects TRBV11-2 to TRBJ2-5; 11 nucleotides agree with TRBD1. The V gene end was trimmed by 2 bases and the J gene end by 5 bases; junction bases not matched to a gene: 7. The CDR3 contains 16 residues. Looked up from germline, CDR1 is SGHAT and CDR2 is FQNNGV. The CDR3 coding sequence is TGTGCCAGCAGCTTATGGGACAGGGGGTTCTATGAGACCCAGTACTTC. It codes for CASSLWDRGFYETQYF. Filled out from reference TRBV11-2 and TRBJ2-5, the complete variable domain reads EAGVAQSPRYKIIEKRQSVAFWCNPISGHATLYWYQQILGQGPKLLIQFQNNGVVDDSQLPKDRFSAERLKGVDSTLKIQPAKLEDSAVYLCASSLWDRGFYETQYFGPGTRLLVL.

The table lists this clone with a count of one. The chain is built from TRBV25-1 and TRBJ2-2, with a tentative D call TRBD2 (6 bases). V was pared by 1 base and J by 5 bases, with 8 bases between. Germline assignment: CDR1 MGHDK and CDR2 SYGVNS. The CDR3 extends over 14 amino acids. The CDR3 DNA is TGTGCCAGCAGTGAATTTGGGGGGACCGGGGAGCTGTTTTTT. Encoded protein: CASSEFGGTGELFF.

The chain joins TRBV2 to TRBJ1-2, with D possibly matching TRBD1 (6 bases). CDR3 length equals 13 residues. The V gene's germline CDR1 is SNHLY and CDR2 FYNNEI. The germline V and J ends were trimmed by 8 bases and 6 bases, with 16 bases remaining between them. CDR3: CASRDQGRDGYTF. CDR3 DNA sequence: TGTGCCAGCCGCGACCAGGGGCGCGATGGCTACACCTTC. Filled out from reference TRBV2 and TRBJ1-2, the complete variable domain reads EPEVTQTPSHQVTQMGQEVILRCVPISNHLYFYWYRQILGQKVEFLVSFYNNEISEKSEIFDDQFSVERPDGSNFTLKIRSTKLEDSAMYFCASRDQGRDGYTFGSGTRLTVV.

As regards this clone: Mismatch with germline at one junction end may stem from a read error. V and J are TRBV5-1 and TRBJ1-5, with D perhaps TRBD1 (5 bases). The germline CDR1 and CDR2 sequences are SGHRS and YFSETQ. The CDR3 is 15 residues long. The DNA of the CDR3 is TGCGCCAGCAGCGATGTCGACAGTAGCTATCAGCCCCAGCATTTT. Protein product: CASSDVDSSYQPQHF.

The chain is built from TRBV5-6 and TRBJ1-2; no clear D gene. The CDR3 is 14 residues long. V lost 4 bases, J lost 8 bases, and 18 bases lay in between. The germline V gene has CDR1 SGHDT and CDR2 YYEEEE. The CDR3 loop is CASSPTSPFEGYTF. Here the CDR3 DNA reads TGTGCCAGCAGCCCAACGTCACCTTTCGAGGGCTACACCTTC.

V gene TRBV6-6 combines with J gene TRBJ1-4; 7 nucleotides agree with TRBD1. V shed 6 bases, J shed 8 bases, and the junction held 6 bases outside the gene matches. This CDR3 has 13 amino acids. Germline-derived CDR1 and CDR2 are MNHNY and SVGAGI (reference sequence). The CDR3 DNA reads TGTGCCAGCAGAGGCAGGGGGAGCGAAAAACTGTTTTTT. Translation gives CASRGRGSEKLFF.

This clone was seen just once. J is TRBJ1-1 and V is TRBV12-5, with a weak D call TRBD1 (5 bases). Germline CDR1 is LGHNT and CDR2 is FRNRAP. V lost 0 bases and J lost 1, with 18 bases in between. The CDR3 covers 18 residues. Here the CDR3 reads CASGLVLSVARGNTEAFF. CDR3 nucleotides: TGTGCTAGTGGTTTGGTACTATCAGTAGCAAGGGGGAACACTGAAGCTTTCTTT.

The chain joins TRBV7-8 to TRBJ1-5, with D possibly TRBD1 on 6 matching bases. Germline lookup yields CDR1 SGHVS and CDR2 FQNEAQ. V was cut by 1 base and J by 3 bases, with 10 bases left in between. This CDR3 has 15 residues. The CDR3 is CASSLEQGDNQPQHF. The CDR3 region has the DNA TGTGCCAGCAGCTTAGAACAGGGCGACAATCAGCCCCAGCATTTT.

The chain recombines TRBV4-2 with TRBJ2-7; D unresolved. V gave up 4 bases and J gave up 6 bases, with 19 bases separating them. Germline lookup yields CDR1 LGHNA and CDR2 YNFKEQ. This CDR3 spans 15 amino acids. This CDR3 reads CASSRIDFFLSEQYF. CDR3 DNA sequence: TGTGCCAGCAGCCGGATTGACTTTTTCCTTAGCGAGCAGTACTTC.

V and J are TRBV7-6 and TRBJ1-4; the match to TRBD1 covers 7 bases. This CDR3 is 14 amino acids long. J lost 4 bases, V lost 5 bases, and 4 bases had no gene match. Germline values: CDR1 SGHVS, CDR2 FNYEAQ. DNA of the CDR3: TGTGCCAGCAGCCGGGGACAGATTAATGAAAAACTGTTTTTT. Protein product: CASSRGQINEKLFF.

The V call is TRBV4-1, the J call TRBJ2-6; 10 bases are shared with TRBD1. Germline values: CDR1 MGHRA, CDR2 YSYEKL. The trim removed 2 bases at V and 2 bases at J, leaving 6 bases unmatched. CDR3 length: 18 amino acids. As DNA, the CDR3 is TGCGCCAGCAGCCAACCGGGACAGGGGTATCCTGGGGCCAACGTCCTGACTTTC. Encoded protein: CASSQPGQGYPGANVLTF.

The table lists this clone with a count of one. The DNA for the CDR3 is TGTGCCAGTAGTCCGCTTGACAGGGGCAACACCGGGGAGCTGTTTTTT. It is translated as CASSPLDRGNTGELFF. The chain carries TRBV19 and TRBJ2-2; TRBD1 matches 8 bases. This CDR3 has 16 residues. The germline V gene has CDR1 LNHDA and CDR2 SQIVND (reference sequence). J lost 2 bases, V lost 5 bases, and 7 bases had no gene match.

Details on this clone: A read error may account for a junction end that differs from germline. V gene TRBV18 combines with J gene TRBJ2-7; 9 nucleotides agree with TRBD1. The V gene's germline CDR1 is KGHSH and CDR2 LQKENI. The CDR3 covers 17 residues. CDR3 bases: TGTGCCAGCTCCCCACCCTATGGGACAGGGAGCTCCTACGAGCAGTACTTC. Protein product: CASSPPYGTGSSYEQYF.

The J gene is TRBJ1-5, the V gene TRBV5-8, with D possibly being TRBD1 (6 bases). Trimming stripped 2 bases from V and 1 base from J, with 16 bases between. From germline, CDR1 is SGHTS and CDR2 YDEGEE. CDR3 length: 17 amino acids. CDR3 sequence (DNA): TGTGCCAGCAGCTTAGGAGTGAACAGGGCAAGCAATCAGCCCCAGCATTTT. It encodes CASSLGVNRASNQPQHF.

In its sample, this clone was seen a few times. V usage is TRBV7-2 and J usage is TRBJ1-1, with 7 bases aligning to TRBD1. The CDR3 totals 14 residues. Germline values: CDR1 SGHTA, CDR2 FQGNSA. V was clipped by 6 bases and J by 0 bases; unmatched bases: 4. CDR3 loop: CASRSGQMNTEAFF. The CDR3 nucleotides are TGTGCCAGCAGGTCGGGACAGATGAACACTGAAGCTTTCTTT.